This T cell receptor beta chain originates from a study of shared clonotypes between healthy human individuals. Data came from immunoSEQ multiplex PCR; TCRdb stores just in-frame clones and leaves some out. The sample contains over a million clones, about four fifths of which appear only once. Germline CDR1 reads MDHEN; CDR2 reads SYDVKM. The CDR3 runs to 12 residues. This TCR came from a man younger than 35 in good health. Some clones in this sample may be carry-over from other donors' samples. Source material: memory CD4+ T cells from PBMCs. Subset denoted: CD45RA-negative fraction. V gene TRBV28 combines with J gene TRBJ2-5; D not certain. The J call may be in error: the DNA end matches TRBJ2-7 better. Written as DNA, the CDR3 is TGTGCCAGCACCGGCAGCTCCTACGAGCAGTACTTC. As protein: CASTGSSYEQYF.